Following are 14 T cell receptor beta chains from one sample sequenced in a study of cytomegalovirus exposure and HLA in healthy donors. In the PCR, 60 Vbeta and 13 Jbeta primers were used. TCRdb keeps only in-frame clones here, not all; method: immunoSEQ multiplex PCR. The sample has 150,000 to 200,000 clones, over 65% seen once. Specimen: PBMCs. Receptors were obtained from a woman in her 50s in good health and CMV-seropositive.

J is TRBJ2-2 and V is TRBV7-9, with 7 bases fitting TRBD1. Germline V lookup: CDR1 SEHNR, CDR2 FQNEAQ (reference sequence). V gave up 5 bases and J gave up 2 bases; unmatched junction bases: 2. The CDR3 has 14 amino acids. For the CDR3, the DNA is TGTGCCAGCAGCCGGGACAGAAACACCGGGGAGCTGTTTTTT. As protein: CASSRDRNTGELFF.

CDR3 sequence reads: CASSVYGTGATYNEQFF. The CDR3 DNA sequence: TGTGCCAGCAGCGTATATGGGACAGGGGCTACTTACAATGAGCAGTTCTTC. This chain uses TRBV9 with TRBJ2-1, with 10 bases fitting TRBD1. V lost 1 base and J lost 4; bases outside the gene matches: 8. CDR3 length: 17 residues. Germline values: CDR1 SGDLS, CDR2 YYNGEE.

The CDR3 nucleotides are TGTGCCACCTCAGGGGATGGTGGCTATGGCTACACCTTC. It yields the protein CATSGDGGYGYTF. This chain links TRBV6-1 with TRBJ1-2; perhaps TRBD1 as D (6 bases). V was clipped by 10 bases and J by 4 bases, with 16 bases between them. Germline V gene data show CDR1 as MNHNS and CDR2 as SASEGT. The CDR3 loop spans 13 amino acids.

There are a few counts of this clone. The chain combines TRBV28 with TRBJ2-3; D remains ambiguous. CDR1 and CDR2 from the germline V gene are MDHEN and SYDVKM. The V and J ends lost 2 bases and 2 bases respectively, with 11 bases between them. The CDR3 consists of 15 residues. For the CDR3, the DNA is TGTGCCAGCAGTTTACCTTCCCAGATCACAGATACGCAGTATTTT. It translates to CASSLPSQITDTQYF.

CDR3 nucleotides: TGTGCCAGCAGCTTAGGTCGGGGGGGGCCCAACTATGGCTACACCTTC. This translates into CASSLGRGGPNYGYTF. The chain recombines TRBV5-4 with TRBJ1-2; TRBD1 is a possible D gene (6 bases). The V end was cut by 2 bases, the J end by 2 bases, with 16 bases between. The CDR3 runs to 16 residues. Germline CDR1 SGHNT, CDR2 YYREEE (reference sequence).

The V gene is TRBV10-3, the J gene TRBJ1-6, with D possibly being TRBD1 (6 bases). V was pared by 9 bases and J by 9 bases, with 15 bases between. Germline V gene data show CDR1 as ENHRY and CDR2 as SYGVKD. This CDR3 has 13 residues. CDR3 in DNA: TGTGCCATTACGGGAGGGGGTGTTTCACCCCTCCACTTT. Protein: CAITGGGVSPLHF.

The CDR3 coding sequence is TGTGCCAGCAGCAGCCGGGACAGAGCCTACGAGCAGTACTTC. Encoded protein: CASSSRDRAYEQYF. The rearrangement uses TRBV7-8 and TRBJ2-7, with 7 bases aligning to TRBD1. Unmatched junction bases numbered 6, after V lost 5 bases and J lost 2 bases. In germline, CDR1 is SGHVS, CDR2 FQNEAQ. This CDR3 is 14 amino acids long. The full variable domain, completed using reference TRBV7-8 and TRBJ2-7, is GAGVSQSPRYKVAKRGQDVALRCDPISGHVSLFWYQQALGQGPEFLTYFQNEAQLDKSGLPSDRFFAERPEGSVSTLKIQRTQQEDSAVYLCASSSRDRAYEQYFGPGTRLTVT.

The rearrangement links TRBV5-6 to TRBJ1-1; the D gene is possibly TRBD1 (6 bases). CDR1 is SGHDT, CDR2 YYEEEE, per germline. Trimming shortened V by 4 bases and J by 1 base, and 17 bases separated the two germline ends. This CDR3 is 16 amino acids long. The CDR3 loop is CASSPPQGPRNTEAFF. The CDR3 nucleotides are TGTGCCAGCAGCCCTCCCCAGGGGCCGCGGAACACTGAAGCTTTCTTT. The variable domain in full, with the rest retrieved from reference TRBV5-6 and TRBJ1-1, is DAGVTQSPTHLIKTRGQQVTLRCSPKSGHDTVSWYQQALGQGPQFIFQYYEEEERQRGNFPDRFSGHQFPNYSSELNVNALLLGDSALYLCASSPPQGPRNTEAFFGQGTRLTVV.

This rearrangement joins TRBV6-5 to TRBJ2-2; 10 bases are a match to TRBD1. The CDR3 totals 15 residues. Germline V gene lookup returns CDR1 MNHEY and CDR2 SVGAGI. Trimming cost V 5 bases and J 6 bases; bases outside gene matches: 6. The CDR3 protein is CASSGDRGAAGELFF. The CDR3 region has the DNA TGTGCCAGCAGTGGGGACAGGGGAGCAGCCGGGGAGCTGTTTTTT.

The chain links TRBV28 to TRBJ2-3; 11 bases align to TRBD2. Germline V CDR1 and CDR2: MDHEN, SYDVKM. The CDR3 loop spans 15 amino acids. Trimming at V came to 6 bases and at J to 1 base, leaving 3 bases not matched to a gene. CDR3 bases: TGTGCCAGCAGCCAACTAGCGGGGGGCACAGATACGCAGTATTTT. Protein sequence: CASSQLAGGTDTQYF.

The chain links TRBV9 to TRBJ2-2; 8 nucleotides align to TRBD2. With V trimmed by 2 bases and J by 0 bases, 6 bases remained unmatched. CDR3 length: 17 residues. Germline CDR1 is SGDLS and CDR2 is YYNGEE. This CDR3 reads CASSVLAGGTNTGELFF. CDR3 nucleotides: TGTGCCAGCAGCGTGCTAGCGGGTGGGACGAACACCGGGGAGCTGTTTTTT. Full variable domain (remainder filled in from reference TRBV9 and TRBJ2-2): DSGVTQTPKHLITATGQRVTLRCSPRSGDLSVYWYQQSLDQGLQFLIQYYNGEERAKGNILERFSAQQFPDLHSELNLSSLELGDSALYFCASSVLAGGTNTGELFFGEGSRLTVL.

The V call is TRBV5-1, the J call TRBJ2-5; 15 bases map to TRBD2. This CDR3 spans 15 amino acids. Germline assignment: CDR1 SGHRS and CDR2 YFSETQ. The V gene end was trimmed by 7 bases and the J gene end by 4 bases; junction bases not matched to a gene: 5. The CDR3 loop reads CASARTSGGVETQYF. The CDR3 DNA sequence: TGCGCCAGCGCCAGGACTAGCGGGGGGGTAGAGACCCAGTACTTC.

The sample holds one count of this clone. This rearrangement joins TRBV9 to TRBJ1-2; 9 nucleotides align to TRBD1. Germline V gene sequence: CDR1 SGDLS, CDR2 YYNGEE. V lost 2 bases to trimming and J lost 7 bases; unmatched junction nucleotides: 12. This CDR3 has 16 residues. CDR3 bases: TGTGCCAGCAGCGTTAGGGACAGGGTTGGTCGAGGTGGCTACACCTTC. Protein sequence: CASSVRDRVGRGGYTF.

Details on this clone: The identical CDR3 is also encoded by other nucleotide sequences in the sample. The chain employs TRBV14 and TRBJ2-1, with D uncertain. CDR3 length: 16 amino acids. Germline assignment: CDR1 SGHDN and CDR2 FVKESK. Trimming took off 3 bases at V and 13 bases at J, with 25 bases between the two ends. The CDR3 sequence is CASSQDKWPAVYPQFF. In nucleotides, the CDR3 is TGTGCCAGCAGCCAGGATAAGTGGCCCGCGGTTTATCCTCAGTTCTTC.